The 5 T cell receptor beta chains given below trace back to one sample, sequenced in a study of cytomegalovirus exposure and HLA in healthy donors. PCR employed 60 Vbeta and 13 Jbeta primers. Only in-frame clones appear in the TCRdb table, and some are missing; sequencing was by immunoSEQ multiplex PCR. The sample has around 100,000 clones; over 60% are singletons. Sequencing used PBMCs. The receptors were gathered from a woman in her twenties or thirties in good health and CMV-seronegative.

This clone was seen only a few times. The V and J genes are TRBV28 and TRBJ1-1; perhaps TRBD1 as D (5 bases). CDR1 and CDR2 (germline): MDHEN, SYDVKM. Trimming removed 2 bases from V and 7 bases from J, with 11 bases in between. The CDR3 sequence is 13 residues long. CDR3: CASSLPRVGEAFF. The DNA of the CDR3 is TGTGCCAGCAGTTTACCCAGGGTGGGTGAAGCTTTCTTT.

The V gene is TRBV7-6, the J gene TRBJ2-1; TRBD2 aligns across 9 bases. The CDR3 has 16 amino acids. Germline lookup yields CDR1 SGHVS and CDR2 FNYEAQ. The V and J ends lost 4 bases and 2 bases, in that order; junction bases with no gene match: 6. The CDR3 loop is CASSSTGGRAYNEQFF. As DNA, the CDR3 is TGTGCCAGCAGCTCGACGGGCGGGAGGGCCTACAATGAGCAGTTCTTC.

The chain uses TRBV9 and TRBJ2-1; 8 positions match TRBD2. V dropped 3 bases and J dropped 9; count of bases not matched to a gene: 8. Germline V CDR1 and CDR2: SGDLS, YYNGEE. This CDR3 region has 14 residues. In DNA, the CDR3 is TGTGCCAGCAGCGCCGGGACTAGTGTGTTTGAGCAGTTCTTC. Encoded protein: CASSAGTSVFEQFF.

The chain combines TRBV7-9 with TRBJ2-7; 7 bases fit TRBD1. The germline V gene encodes CDR1 SEHNR and CDR2 FQNEAQ (reference sequence). The CDR3 sequence is 14 residues long. The junction had 6 bases not matched to a gene; V was cut back by 5 bases and J by 2 bases. As DNA, the CDR3 is TGTGCCAGCAGCGAGGGGACAGTAACCTACGAGCAGTACTTC. Translating gives CASSEGTVTYEQYF.

The genes are TRBV4-3 and TRBJ2-7, with 7 bases that match TRBD1. The CDR3 has 14 residues. V lost 4 bases, J lost 4 bases, and 7 bases stayed unmatched. Germline lookup yields CDR1 LGHNA and CDR2 YSLEER. CDR3 sequence: CASSRPTGYYEQYF. Here the CDR3 DNA reads TGCGCCAGCAGCCGGCCGACAGGGTATTACGAGCAGTACTTC.